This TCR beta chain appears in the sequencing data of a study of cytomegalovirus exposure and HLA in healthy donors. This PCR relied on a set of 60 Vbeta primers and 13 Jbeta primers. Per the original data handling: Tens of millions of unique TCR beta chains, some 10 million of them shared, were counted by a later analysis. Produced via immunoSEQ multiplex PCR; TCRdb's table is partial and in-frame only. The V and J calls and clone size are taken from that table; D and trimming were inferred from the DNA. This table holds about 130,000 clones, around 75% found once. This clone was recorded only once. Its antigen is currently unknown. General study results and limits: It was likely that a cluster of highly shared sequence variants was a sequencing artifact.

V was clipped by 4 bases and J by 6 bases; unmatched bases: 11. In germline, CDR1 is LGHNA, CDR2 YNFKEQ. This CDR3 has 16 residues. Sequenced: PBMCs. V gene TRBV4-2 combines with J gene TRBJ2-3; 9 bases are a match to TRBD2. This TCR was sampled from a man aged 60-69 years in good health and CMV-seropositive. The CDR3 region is CASSPRVAGDVDTQYF. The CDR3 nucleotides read TGTGCCAGCAGCCCGCGAGTAGCGGGGGACGTGGATACGCAGTATTTT.